What follows is one T cell receptor beta chain and its context. Germline CDR1 reads MNHEY; CDR2 reads SVGAGI. V dropped 1 base and J dropped 1; count of bases not matched to a gene: 5. The CDR3 is made up of 16 amino acids. This specimen belongs to a study of blood T cell repertoires in COVID-19. The protocol was immunoSEQ multiplex PCR, while the TCRdb copy is restricted to in-frame clones and leaves out a portion. Of fewer than 250,000 clones in the sample, around four fifths were seen once. Sequencing used peripheral blood. V usage is TRBV6-5 and J usage is TRBJ1-2; TRBD1 matches 8 bases. The receptor was derived from a woman aged 55-75 years with active or convalescent COVID-19. The CDR3 loop reads CASSYFAGGDNYGYTF. DNA for the CDR3: TGTGCCAGCAGTTACTTCGCAGGGGGCGATAACTATGGCTACACCTTC.